The present T cell receptor beta chain was sequenced within a study of CD8 T cells in Susac syndrome. Overall study results and limits: Individuals included in the TCR sequencing and HLA analysis were acknowledged by the study to be relatively few in number.

Concerning this clonotype: Its antigen is currently unknown.

An input of about 0.5 to 1 ug of RNA was subjected to reverse transcription using random hexamers. Across 54 Vbeta and 13 Jbeta, immunoSEQ multiplex PCR amplified TCR beta CDR3. MiXCR was run by TCRdb on the immunoSEQ multiplex PCR reads, yielding one entry per CDR3 protein. The sample records around 180,000 distinct CDR3 sequences, approximately 96% being singletons. The clonotype comes from a human donor with multiple sclerosis. Sequenced material: CD8+ T cells from PBMCs.

This CDR3 is CASSPTGTPLHF. The DNA for the CDR3 is TGCGCCAGCAGCCCTACCGGGACACCCCTCCACTTT. The J gene is TRBJ1-6, the V gene TRBV5-1; D remains ambiguous. The germline CDR1 and CDR2 sequences are SGHRS and YFSETQ. V lost 4 bases and J lost 11, with 10 bases in between. The CDR3 runs to 12 residues. The full variable domain, its missing parts supplied by reference TRBV5-1 and TRBJ1-6, is KAGVTQTPRYLIKTRGQQVTLSCSPISGHRSVSWYQQTPGQGLQFLFEYFSETQRNKGNFPGRFSGRQFSNSRSEMNVSTLELGDSALYLCASSPTGTPLHFGNGTRLTVT.